This T cell receptor (beta chain) was identified in a study of memory CD4+ T cells and cytomegalovirus serostatus (dated 2019 in TCRdb). A note on the overall study: A total of roughly 33 healthy Belgian adults, of whom 9 were CMV seropositive and about 25 were CMV seronegative, were included in the cohort. CD4+ memory TCRbeta repertoires of a Belgian cohort with known cytomegalovirus serostatus were sequenced in order to replicate a published TCR-based CMV serostatus classifier.

Findings and caveats that apply to the study as a whole: A median bootstrapped AUC of 0.95 with a 95% CI of 0.76-1.00 was achieved on the Belgian cohort by the original-framework classifier. Among the roughly 160 previously reported CMV-associated TCRbeta sequences, 67 showed up in the CD4+ memory repertoires, with each one found in between one and five individuals. The results were read as suggesting that the CMV-associated TCR signature is, for the most part, present in the CD4+ memory repertoire. Unlike the original study, which covered naive and memory CD4+ and CD8+ populations, the Belgian study sequenced only CD4+CD45RO+ memory cells. For predicting CMV serostatus, the median bootstrapped AUC was approximately 0.95 using the original framework and about 0.9 using a US-trained random forest.

The Quick-DNA Microprep Kit was used to extract genomic DNA from the sorted cells. Amplification of TCRbeta DNA was done with the immunoSEQ hsTCRbeta kit, following the protocol from the manufacturer. An Illumina MiSeq instrument was used to sequence the TCRbeta libraries. The original pipeline was this. After out-of-frame sequences were removed, 2 million to 2.5 million distinct TCRbeta sequences remained, averaging around 67,000 per individual. Each individual was scored according to the count of 150 or so previously reported CMV-associated TCRbeta sequences and the total productive distinct TCRbeta count. A beta-binomial model was reimplemented in Python, and random forests from scikit-learn, run with default parameters, were trained on data from the US cohort. Classifier performance on the Belgian cohort was summarized as median AUC with percentile confidence intervals calculated over 10,000 bootstrap iterations. Held by TCRdb, this immuneACCESS table contains in-frame sequences only and omits some clones. Under half of the omission traces to an unresolved V gene where checked; the cause of the rest is unknown. The V and J calls and clone size are taken from that table; D and trimming were inferred from the DNA. Present in this sample are some 50,000 clones, roughly 72% of which were seen just once. About 1.5% of the sample goes to the ten largest clones.

V was cut back by 1 base and J by 0 bases, leaving a gap of 7 bases between them. The germline V gene encodes CDR1 LNHDA and CDR2 SQIVND (reference sequence). The CDR3 runs 15 residues from the cysteine to the phenylalanine. CDR3 DNA only is kept here, 45 bases in frame from base 1. Single viable CD3+CD4+CD8-CD45RO+ cells were sorted as memory CD4+ T cells on a FACSAria II. To determine CMV serostatus, a Roche Elecsys assay was used that detects serum IgG against CMV pp150, pp28, p38 and p52. Following thawing, total CD4+ T cells were enriched through positive selection using CD4 magnetic microbeads. The samples came from a different study that was designed specifically to examine the CD4+ T cell memory repertoire. Following standard operating procedures, peripheral blood mononuclear cells were isolated and cryopreserved, while serum was kept at -80 degrees C. The staining used CD3-PerCP (BW264/56), CD4-APC (RPA-T4), CD45RO-PE (UCHT1) and CD8-Pacific Orange (3B5) antibodies, and Sytox blue was used to exclude non-viable cells.

Regarding this clone: No antigen is known for it. Per-nucleotide qualities are absent, and no much larger clonotype sits a single base away.

This sequence originates from an adult in good health and CMV-seronegative. The chain is assembled from TRBV19 and TRBJ1-3, with a tentative D gene TRBD1 over 5 matching bases. Source material: memory CD4+ T cells from blood. The CDR3 in this case is CASSIGGISGNTIYF. In nucleotides, the sequence is TGTGCCAGTAGTATAGGGGGGATCTCTGGAAACACCATATATTTT.